This entry lists 19 T cell receptor beta chains sequenced from one sample in a study of T cell repertoires in cytomegalovirus infection (dated by TCRdb to about 2019). The treatment or condition label corresponds to: in vitro stimulation with specific CMV peptide epitopes to enrich CMV-specific T cells. No cognate antigen is known for these TCRs. The sequencing machine was an Illumina HiSeq 1500. Clones were called with MiXCR by TCRdb after fastp trimmed the public reads at Q25, and only in-frame beta chains were retained. Here each entry gathers all rows of one CDR3 protein and keeps the most common genes and DNA. The sample profile shows some 350,000 distinct CDR3 sequences; almost 30% of them were found once. The top ten clonotypes cover roughly 20% of the sample. Here the sequenced sample was cultured PBMCs, taken from culture after CMV antigen stimulation. These TCRs come from a human donor in good health (CMV status not recorded). Some clones in this sample may be carry-over from other donors' samples.

A few counts support this clonotype. This chain uses TRBV10-3 with TRBJ1-5, with TRBD1 matching over 7 bases. J gave up 5 bases and V 1 base, and 5 bases lay outside the gene matches. CDR1 ENHRY and CDR2 SYGVKD come from the germline V gene. The CDR3 contains 15 residues. CDR3 in DNA: TGTGCCATCAGTGAGTACCGGACAGGAGATCAGCCCCAGCATTTT. It specifies CAISEYRTGDQPQHF.

The CDR3 DNA follows: TGTGCCAGCAGCTTAGCGAGGACCGGGACTAGCGACTCCTACGAGCAGTACTTC. Its translation is CASSLARTGTSDSYEQYF. V gene TRBV7-2 combines with J gene TRBJ2-7, with 10 bases fitting TRBD2. The germline V gene encodes CDR1 SGHTA and CDR2 FQGNSA. This CDR3 is 18 amino acids long. With V trimmed by 0 bases and J by 0 bases, 8 bases remained unmatched.

In this sample, this clonotype turned up a few times. This chain joins TRBV11-2 and TRBJ2-7; D uncertain. Germline V gives CDR1 SGHAT, CDR2 FQNNGV. The CDR3 loop spans 13 amino acids. Trimming stripped 2 bases from V and 2 bases from J, with 7 bases between. The CDR3 loop reads CASSLITTYEQYF. CDR3 in DNA: TGTGCCAGCAGCTTAATAACGACCTACGAGCAGTACTTC.

Ten or more counts support this clonotype. The rearrangement links TRBV9 to TRBJ2-1, with TRBD1 matching 10 bases. V was clipped by 0 bases and J by 5 bases; unmatched bases: 8. CDR1 and CDR2 from the germline V gene are SGDLS and YYNGEE. The CDR3 runs to 17 residues. DNA of the CDR3: TGTGCCAGCAGCGTAGAGTTAGGGACAGGGGTTAACAATGAGCAGTTCTTC. The encoded protein is CASSVELGTGVNNEQFF.

This clonotype was seen ten or more times. V usage is TRBV7-8 and J usage is TRBJ2-1; 7 nucleotides agree with TRBD2. The CDR3 consists of 15 residues. The V segment lost 2 bases and the J segment 4 bases; nucleotides outside the gene matches: 5. CDR1 is SGHVS, CDR2 FQNEAQ, per germline. CDR3 residues: CASSLSSSGYNEQFF. DNA for the CDR3: TGTGCCAGCAGCTTATCGTCTAGCGGTTACAATGAGCAGTTCTTC.

This clonotype was recorded a few times. The rearrangement uses TRBV4-2 and TRBJ2-2; 9 bases are shared with TRBD2. Germline CDR1 and CDR2: LGHNA and YNFKEQ. The CDR3 is 20 residues long. With 0 bases clipped from V and 7 bases from J, the junction kept 18 bases outside the gene matches. CDR3 amino acids: CASSQDWVASGAGGSGELFF. The CDR3 DNA follows: TGTGCCAGCAGCCAAGATTGGGTAGCTAGCGGGGCCGGTGGGAGCGGGGAGCTGTTTTTT.

The chain uses TRBV27 and TRBJ1-2; D gene unclear. The germline V and J ends were trimmed by 7 bases and 0 bases, with 15 bases remaining between them. CDR3 size: 15 residues. Germline V gives CDR1 MNHEY, CDR2 SMNVEV (reference sequence). The CDR3 nucleotides read TGTGCCAGCACCCGCGGAGGGTATTCTAACTATGGCTACACCTTC. This translates into CASTRGGYSNYGYTF.

V gene TRBV7-8 combines with J gene TRBJ2-3; D not resolved. CDR1 and CDR2 from the germline V gene are SGHVS and FQNEAQ. The CDR3 contains 12 residues. Between the trimmed V and J ends, which lost 1 base and 10 bases, there was a span of 9 bases. The CDR3 loop reads CASSLVPPPQYF. The CDR3 coding sequence is TGTGCCAGCAGCTTAGTTCCCCCCCCGCAGTATTTT.

This clonotype has a handful of counts. The chain has TRBV2 and TRBJ2-3; 8 nucleotides align to TRBD1. The J segment lost 4 bases and the V segment lost 6 bases, leaving 9 bases of the junction unmatched. The CDR3 contains 15 residues. The germline V gene has CDR1 SNHLY and CDR2 FYNNEI. The DNA for the CDR3 is TGTGCCAGCAGCAAGGACAGGGTGGTGTCAGATACGCAGTATTTT. Translating it yields CASSKDRVVSDTQYF.

V usage is TRBV12-3 or TRBV12-4 and J usage is TRBJ1-6; 7 bases are a match to TRBD1. There are 14 residues in the CDR3. V gave up 10 bases and J gave up 9 bases; unmatched junction bases: 12. The CDR3 loop is CATRRQGVTSPLHF. The CDR3 bases are TGTGCCACCCGCCGTCAGGGGGTGACTTCACCCCTCCACTTT.

V and J are TRBV6-1 and TRBJ1-2; D unresolved. CDR1 and CDR2 from the germline V gene are MNHNS and SASEGT. The CDR3 contains 15 residues. Trimming removed 1 base at V and 1 base at J, with 10 bases between. The CDR3 sequence: CASSEGAAVNYGYTF. In DNA form, the CDR3 reads TGTGCCAGCAGTGAAGGAGCTGCCGTTAACTATGGCTACACCTTC.

The gene calls are TRBV11-1 and TRBJ2-3, with a possible D match to TRBD1 (6 bases). The germline V gene has CDR1 SGHAT and CDR2 FQDESV (reference sequence). This CDR3 has 16 amino acids. V dropped 2 bases and J dropped 0 bases, with 12 bases sitting between them. For the CDR3, the DNA is TGTGCCAGCAGCTTATTTCAACAGGGAAGCACAGATACGCAGTATTTT. It encodes CASSLFQQGSTDTQYF.

This clonotype came up many times. J is TRBJ2-7 and V is TRBV12-3 or TRBV12-4, with D maybe TRBD2 (6 bases). V was cut by 4 bases and J by 4 bases, with 11 bases left in between. The CDR3 contains 13 residues. CDR3 coding DNA: TGTGCCAGCAGTTGGGGGGTGAGGTACGAGCAGTACTTC. Protein product: CASSWGVRYEQYF.

This clonotype occurred a few times. The rearrangement uses TRBV7-3 and TRBJ2-2, with D possibly matching TRBD1 (5 bases). V lost 5 bases, J lost 6 bases, and 13 bases lay in between. The CDR3 extends over 14 amino acids. The germline CDR1 and CDR2 sequences are SGHTA and FQGTGA. CDR3 amino acids: CASSRLRGAGELFF. The DNA of the CDR3 is TGTGCCAGCAGCCGATTAAGGGGTGCCGGGGAGCTGTTTTTT.

The rearrangement joins TRBV12-3 or TRBV12-4 to TRBJ1-2; a weak D match, TRBD1 (5 bases). Deletions cut 2 bases from V and 4 bases from J, with 8 bases between. The CDR3 totals 13 residues. The CDR3 region is CASSLRQSYGYTF. The CDR3 nucleotides read TGTGCCAGCAGTTTAAGACAGTCCTATGGCTACACCTTC.

This clonotype was counted only a few times. This chain links TRBV7-8 with TRBJ2-3; the match to TRBD2 covers 7 bases. Losses at the gene ends were 4 bases for V and 1 base for J; bases not matched to a gene: 8. Germline CDR1 and CDR2: SGHVS and FQNEAQ. CDR3 size: 16 residues. CDR3 in amino acids: CASSSTWAGGTDTQYF. CDR3 coding DNA: TGTGCCAGCAGCTCCACGTGGGCGGGAGGCACAGATACGCAGTATTTT.

This rearrangement joins TRBV30 to TRBJ1-1; D is unclear. The CDR3 consists of 14 residues. Germline-derived CDR1 and CDR2 are GTSNPN and SVGIG (reference sequence). The ends were cut back, 0 bases at V and 1 base at J, with 9 bases in the middle. The CDR3 loop is CAWSVGRTNTEAFF. CDR3 DNA: TGTGCCTGGAGTGTGGGCAGAACGAACACTGAAGCTTTCTTT. The full variable domain, with the rest looked up from reference TRBV30 and TRBJ1-1, is SQTIHQWPATLVQPVGSPLSLECTVEGTSNPNLYWYRQAAGRGLQLLFYSVGIGQISSEVPQNLSASRPQDRQFILSSKKLLLSDSGFYLCAWSVGRTNTEAFFGQGTRLTVV.

This clonotype turned up a few times. The chain uses TRBV7-3 and TRBJ1-5; D possibly corresponds to TRBD1 (5 bases). The CDR3 covers 14 residues. The V gene's germline CDR1 is SGHTA and CDR2 FQGTGA. The CDR3 sequence: CATSTDSYYQPQHF. The CDR3 nucleotides read TGTGCTACCAGCACCGACAGCTACTATCAGCCCCAGCATTTT.

This clonotype was seen more than once but under ten times. The J gene is TRBJ1-6, the V gene TRBV9; 9 bases fit TRBD1. Germline CDR1 reads SGDLS; CDR2 reads YYNGEE. The CDR3 has 13 amino acids. With 5 bases clipped from V and 15 bases from J, the junction kept 9 bases outside the gene matches. The CDR3 nucleotides read TGTGCCAGCAGTGCAGACAGGGGGGTGTTCCTCCACTTT. It yields the protein CASSADRGVFLHF. Complete variable domain (other parts from reference TRBV9 and TRBJ1-6): DSGVTQTPKHLITATGQRVTLRCSPRSGDLSVYWYQQSLDQGLQFLIQYYNGEERAKGNILERFSAQQFPDLHSELNLSSLELGDSALYFCASSADRGVFLHFGNGTRLTVT.